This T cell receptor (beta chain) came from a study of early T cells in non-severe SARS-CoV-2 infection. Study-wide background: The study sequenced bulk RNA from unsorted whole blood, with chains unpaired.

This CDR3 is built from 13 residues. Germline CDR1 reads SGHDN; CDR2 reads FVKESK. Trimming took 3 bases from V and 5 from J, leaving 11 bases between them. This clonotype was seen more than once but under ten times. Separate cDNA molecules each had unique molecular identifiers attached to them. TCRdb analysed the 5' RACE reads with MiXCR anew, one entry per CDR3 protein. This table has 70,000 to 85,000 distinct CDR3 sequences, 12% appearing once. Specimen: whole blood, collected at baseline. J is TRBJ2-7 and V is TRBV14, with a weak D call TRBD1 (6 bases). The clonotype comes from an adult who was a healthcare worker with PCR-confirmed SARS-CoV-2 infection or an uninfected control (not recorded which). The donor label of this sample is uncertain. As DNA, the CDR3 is TGTGCCAGCAGCCAGGTCAGGGGCCACGAGCAGTACTTC. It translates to CASSQVRGHEQYF.